This T cell receptor (beta chain) emerged from a study of blood T cells in healthy people across ages. Primed by a sample-barcoded 5' primer and a J-beta primer mix, a second PCR proceeded for about 6 to 12 cycles. TCRdb re-called the 5' RACE reads through MiXCR, storing one row per CDR3 protein. The table shows approximately 800,000 distinct CDR3 sequences, with around a quarter occurring only once. This clonotype was detected only a few times. V was pared by 0 bases and J by 5 bases, with 13 bases between. CDR1 is LNHNV and CDR2 is YYDKDF in the germline V gene (reference sequence). This CDR3 comprises 15 residues. Each donor had approximately 10 milliliters of peripheral blood drawn. This sample also belongs to another study, concerning T cells of mothers and their children. That paper notes: Over 8 million TCR beta CDR3 reads were obtained from each mother, and approximately 3 million from each child.

The rearrangement uses TRBV15 and TRBJ2-5, with D possibly matching TRBD2 (6 bases). Sequenced sample: blood. The TCR comes from a boy aged 5-17 years in good health. The CDR3 nucleotides are TGTGCCACCAGCAGAGATCATGCGGGGCCGGAGACCCAGTACTTC. This translates into CATSRDHAGPETQYF.